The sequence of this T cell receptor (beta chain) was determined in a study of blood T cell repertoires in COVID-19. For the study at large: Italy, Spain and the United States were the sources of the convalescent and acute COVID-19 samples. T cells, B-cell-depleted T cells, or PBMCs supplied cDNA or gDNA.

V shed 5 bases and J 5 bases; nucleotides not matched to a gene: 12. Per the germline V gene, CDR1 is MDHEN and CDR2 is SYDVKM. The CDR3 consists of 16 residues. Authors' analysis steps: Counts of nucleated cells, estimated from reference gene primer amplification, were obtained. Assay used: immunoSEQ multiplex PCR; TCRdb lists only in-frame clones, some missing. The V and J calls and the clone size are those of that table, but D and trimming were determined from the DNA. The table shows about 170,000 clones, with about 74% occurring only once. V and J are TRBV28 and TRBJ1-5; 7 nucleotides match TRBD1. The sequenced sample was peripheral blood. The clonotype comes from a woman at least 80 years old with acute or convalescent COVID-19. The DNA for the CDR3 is TGTGCCAGCAGTAACCAACGACAGGGTGGCGATCAGCCCCAGCATTTT. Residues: CASSNQRQGGDQPQHF.